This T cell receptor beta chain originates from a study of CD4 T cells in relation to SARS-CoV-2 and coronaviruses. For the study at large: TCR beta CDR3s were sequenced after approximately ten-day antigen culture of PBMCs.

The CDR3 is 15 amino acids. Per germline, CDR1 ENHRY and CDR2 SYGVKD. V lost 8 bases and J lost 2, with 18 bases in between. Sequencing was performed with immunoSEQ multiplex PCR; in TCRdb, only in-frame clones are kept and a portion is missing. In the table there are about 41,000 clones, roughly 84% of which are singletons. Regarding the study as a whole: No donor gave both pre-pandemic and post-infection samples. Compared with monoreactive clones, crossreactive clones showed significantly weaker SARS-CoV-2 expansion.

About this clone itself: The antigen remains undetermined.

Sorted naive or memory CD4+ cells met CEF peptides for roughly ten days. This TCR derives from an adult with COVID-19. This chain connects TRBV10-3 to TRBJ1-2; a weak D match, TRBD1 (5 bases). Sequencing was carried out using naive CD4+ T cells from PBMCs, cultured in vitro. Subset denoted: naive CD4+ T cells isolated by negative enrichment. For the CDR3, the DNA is TGTGCCATCCAAGAAGGCAGGGAGGCGAACTATGGCTACACCTTC. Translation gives CAIQEGREANYGYTF.